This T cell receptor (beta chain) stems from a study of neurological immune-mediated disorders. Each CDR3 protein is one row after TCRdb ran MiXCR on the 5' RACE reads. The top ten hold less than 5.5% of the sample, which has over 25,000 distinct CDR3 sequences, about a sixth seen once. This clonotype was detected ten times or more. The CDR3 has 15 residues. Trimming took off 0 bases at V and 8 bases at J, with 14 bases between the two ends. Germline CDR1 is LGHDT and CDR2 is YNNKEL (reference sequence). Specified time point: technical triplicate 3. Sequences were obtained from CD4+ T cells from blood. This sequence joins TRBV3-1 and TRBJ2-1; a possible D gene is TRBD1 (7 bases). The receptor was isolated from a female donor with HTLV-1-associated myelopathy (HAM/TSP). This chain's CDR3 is CASSQDYGGGDEQFF. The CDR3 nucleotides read TGTGCCAGCAGCCAAGATTATGGAGGGGGCGATGAGCAGTTCTTC.